Below, 22 T cell receptor beta chains from the same sample are listed, as sequenced in a study of chemoradiotherapy in HPV16-positive cancers. Clones were sequenced by immunoSEQ multiplex PCR, and TCRdb holds only the in-frame ones, with some missing. This sample has thousands of clones, with around 90% found just once. The sequences come from tumor tissue, collected from a patient who underwent chemoradiotherapy. The origin of the receptors is a human donor with HPV-associated anogenital cancer.

The gene calls are TRBV15 and TRBJ1-5; a weak D match, TRBD1 (5 bases). V lost 8 bases and J lost 3, with 11 bases in between. Germline V gene data show CDR1 as LNHNV and CDR2 as YYDKDF (reference sequence). This CDR3 spans 13 amino acids. CDR3 DNA sequence: TGTGCCACCGGAAAAGGGGTCAATCAGCCCCAGCATTTT. This sequence encodes CATGKGVNQPQHF.

The chain couples TRBV23-1 to TRBJ1-6; possible D gene TRBD1, 5 bases. TRBV23-1 is noted as an ORF with a role that remains uncertain. CDR3 length: 15 amino acids. V lost 10 bases, J lost 1 base, and 14 bases lay in between. This chain's CDR3 is CATQGRVSYNSPLHF. CDR3 coding DNA: TGCGCCACCCAGGGTAGGGTTTCCTATAATTCACCCCTCCACTTT.

The chain combines TRBV6-5 with TRBJ1-4; D might be TRBD1 (5 bases). V was cut by 6 bases and J by 4 bases, with 15 bases left in between. The germline CDR1 and CDR2 sequences are MNHEY and SVGAGI. The length of the CDR3 is 15 residues. The CDR3 coding sequence is TGTGCCAGCAGCCCTGTTTGGGGCCGTAATGAAAAACTGTTTTTT. It codes for CASSPVWGRNEKLFF.

The chain recombines TRBV11-2 with TRBJ1-3; no reliable D call. The germline V gene encodes CDR1 SGHAT and CDR2 FQNNGV. V was clipped by 5 bases and J by 2 bases, with 16 bases between them. The CDR3 totals 16 residues. DNA for the CDR3: TGTGCCAGCAGCCCCGCGCGTGGTAGTCCTGGAAACACCATATATTTT. Translating it yields CASSPARGSPGNTIYF.

The chain carries TRBV4-2 and TRBJ1-5; D gene ambiguous. The CDR3 is 14 amino acids. Germline V gives CDR1 LGHNA, CDR2 YNFKEQ. The germline V and J ends were trimmed by 0 bases and 4 bases, with 7 bases remaining between them. CDR3 protein: CASSQDWGNQPQHF. CDR3 in DNA: TGTGCCAGCAGCCAAGATTGGGGAAATCAGCCCCAGCATTTT.

The genes are TRBV5-1 and TRBJ1-1; the D gene is possibly TRBD1 (6 bases). Germline loops: CDR1 SGHRS, CDR2 YFSETQ. The CDR3 contains 16 residues. The V end was cut by 0 bases, the J end by 2 bases, with 14 bases between. CDR3 nucleotide sequence: TGCGCCAGCAGCTTGGGAGGGGGTCTAGGAAACACTGAAGCTTTCTTT. It specifies CASSLGGGLGNTEAFF. Complete variable domain (other parts from reference TRBV5-1 and TRBJ1-1): KAGVTQTPRYLIKTRGQQVTLSCSPISGHRSVSWYQQTPGQGLQFLFEYFSETQRNKGNFPGRFSGRQFSNSRSEMNVSTLELGDSALYLCASSLGGGLGNTEAFFGQGTRLTVV.

The chain employs TRBV30 and TRBJ1-1, with D hard to call. Trimming stripped 8 bases from V and 5 bases from J, with 18 bases between. This CDR3 region has 13 residues. Germline V gene lookup returns CDR1 GTSNPN and CDR2 SVGIG (reference sequence). The CDR3, as DNA: TGTGCCCGCATGGAAGGGTTCGGAACTGAAGCTTTCTTT. Encoded protein: CARMEGFGTEAFF.

The CDR3: CASSLPSGRKGYEQYF. The CDR3 bases are TGTGCCAGCAGTTTACCTTCCGGGAGAAAGGGCTACGAGCAGTACTTC. The rearrangement links TRBV28 to TRBJ2-7; maybe TRBD2 (6 bases). The germline V gene has CDR1 MDHEN and CDR2 SYDVKM. Deletions cut 2 bases from V and 3 bases from J, with 17 bases between. The CDR3 is 16 amino acids. Full variable domain (remainder filled in from reference TRBV28 and TRBJ2-7): DVKVTQSSRYLVKRTGEKVFLECVQDMDHENMFWYRQDPGLGLRLIYFSYDVKMKEKGDIPEGYSVSREKKERFSLILESASTNQTSMYLCASSLPSGRKGYEQYFGPGTRLTVT.

The sample holds one count of this clone. The chain joins TRBV19 to TRBJ2-7, with TRBD1 as a possible D gene (5 bases). V was clipped by 5 bases and J by 0 bases, with 11 bases between them. Germline V gene lookup returns CDR1 LNHDA and CDR2 SQIVND (reference sequence). This CDR3 contains 14 residues. The CDR3 protein is CASSPSTDSYEQYF. The CDR3 bases are TGTGCCAGTAGTCCGTCGACAGACTCCTACGAGCAGTACTTC.

This clone came up once. The genes are TRBV7-3 and TRBJ2-1, with 14 bases fitting TRBD2. The CDR3 covers 17 residues. Germline-derived CDR1 and CDR2 are SGHTA and FQGTGA. With 5 bases clipped from V and 8 bases from J, the junction kept 11 bases outside the gene matches. CDR3 protein: CASSPGLAGGSIDEQFF. CDR3 DNA sequence: TGTGCCAGCAGCCCCGGACTAGCGGGAGGTTCTATCGATGAGCAGTTCTTC.

The J gene is TRBJ1-2, the V gene TRBV18; D not certain. Germline V CDR1 and CDR2: KGHSH, LQKENI. With 3 bases removed from V and 6 bases from J, the gap between germline ends came to 11 bases. The CDR3 runs 13 residues. The CDR3 sequence: CASSPIAQDGYTF. For the CDR3, the DNA is TGTGCCAGCTCACCCATCGCCCAAGATGGCTACACCTTC.

This clone was detected only once. The CDR3 is CASSPLEGLGDHEQYF. The CDR3 DNA is TGTGCCAGCAGCCCCCTCGAAGGACTAGGAGACCACGAGCAGTACTTC. The chain employs TRBV7-9 and TRBJ2-7; 7 bases match TRBD2. Trimming cost V 5 bases and J 5 bases; bases outside gene matches: 15. Germline lookup yields CDR1 SEHNR and CDR2 FQNEAQ (reference sequence). The CDR3 covers 16 residues. The entire variable domain, with the rest obtained from reference TRBV7-9 and TRBJ2-7, is as follows: DTGVSQNPRHKITKRGQNVTFRCDPISEHNRLYWYRQTLGQGPEFLTYFQNEAQLEKSRLLSDRFSAERPKGSFSTLEIQRTEQGDSAMYLCASSPLEGLGDHEQYFGPGTRLTVT.

This chain links TRBV15 with TRBJ2-2; D not resolved. Per germline, CDR1 LNHNV and CDR2 YYDKDF (reference sequence). The CDR3 has 14 amino acids. The V gene lost 2 bases and the J gene lost 4 bases, with 8 bases spanning the gap. This chain's CDR3 is CATSRRTVTGELFF. DNA for the CDR3: TGTGCCACCAGCAGACGGACGGTCACCGGGGAGCTGTTTTTT.

The V call is TRBV19, the J call TRBJ2-1, with 7 bases identical to TRBD2. This CDR3 contains 14 residues. The V gene's germline CDR1 is LNHDA and CDR2 SQIVND (reference sequence). J lost 5 bases, V lost 3 bases, and 4 bases had no gene match. The CDR3: CASSIGGLNNEQFF. The CDR3 DNA reads TGTGCCAGTAGTATTGGGGGACTAAACAATGAGCAGTTCTTC.

The chain recombines TRBV7-3 with TRBJ2-1; no reliable D call. The V end lost 2 bases, the J end lost 6 bases, and 11 bases lay between the germline ends. CDR3 length: 14 residues. Germline assignment: CDR1 SGHTA and CDR2 FQGTGA. CDR3 sequence: CASSLEAATNEQFF. The CDR3 bases are TGTGCCAGCAGCTTAGAGGCGGCCACCAATGAGCAGTTCTTC. Full variable domain (missing parts from reference TRBV7-3 and TRBJ2-1): GAGVSQTPSNKVTEKGKYVELRCDPISGHTALYWYRQSLGQGPEFLIYFQGTGAADDSGLPNDRFFAVRPEGSVSTLKIQRTERGDSAVYLCASSLEAATNEQFFGPGTRLTVL.

V is TRBV4-2 and J is TRBJ2-7, with D hard to call. The ends were cut back, 4 bases at V and 0 bases at J, with 7 bases in the middle. CDR3 length equals 13 residues. Germline lookup yields CDR1 LGHNA and CDR2 YNFKEQ. In DNA form, the CDR3 reads TGTGCCAGCAGCCGGGGTGGCTCCTACGAGCAGTACTTC. Protein: CASSRGGSYEQYF.

The chain links TRBV5-6 to TRBJ2-6; maybe TRBD1 (5 bases). Germline-derived CDR1 and CDR2 are SGHDT and YYEEEE. Trimming removed 0 bases from V and 4 bases from J, with 11 bases in between. The CDR3 totals 16 residues. CDR3 region: CASSLVQGFGANVLTF. Written as DNA, the CDR3 is TGTGCCAGCAGCTTGGTTCAGGGATTCGGGGCCAACGTCCTGACTTTC.

Comment on this clone: Within the sample, other DNA sequences also encode this same CDR3. The chain is built from TRBV9 and TRBJ2-2; 8 positions agree with TRBD2. Unmatched junction bases numbered 3, after V lost 0 bases and J lost 5 bases. The CDR3 spans 15 residues. Germline V gives CDR1 SGDLS, CDR2 YYNGEE. For the CDR3, the DNA is TGTGCCAGCAGCGTAGGGGGCGGGGGGACCGGGGAGCTGTTTTTT. Amino acids: CASSVGGGGTGELFF.

V usage is TRBV5-1 and J usage is TRBJ2-3, with a tentative D call TRBD2 (7 bases). Per the germline V gene, CDR1 is SGHRS and CDR2 is YFSETQ. The CDR3 has 17 residues. Trimming left V 3 bases short and J 2 bases short, with 19 bases between. The DNA for the CDR3 is TGCGCCAGCAGCTCCTCCCTCGGGGGGCTTACCACAGATACGCAGTATTTT. This encodes CASSSSLGGLTTDTQYF.

The chain recombines TRBV18 with TRBJ2-1, with unresolved D. Germline lookup yields CDR1 KGHSH and CDR2 LQKENI. This CDR3 has 16 amino acids. Deletions cut 3 bases from V and 10 bases from J, with 22 bases between. The CDR3 is CASSPSGIGSSGEQFF. The CDR3 bases are TGTGCCAGCTCACCCTCGGGTATTGGGTCCTCAGGAGAGCAGTTCTTC. Complete variable domain (other parts from reference TRBV18 and TRBJ2-1): NAGVMQNPRHLVRRRGQEARLRCSPMKGHSHVYWYRQLPEEGLKFMVYLQKENIIDESGMPKERFSAEFPKEGPSILRIQQVVRGDSAAYFCASSPSGIGSSGEQFFGPGTRLTVL.

The chain uses TRBV6-1 and TRBJ2-5, with a possible D match to TRBD2 (7 bases). From germline, CDR1 is MNHNS and CDR2 SASEGT. Trimming pared 0 bases from V and 3 bases from J, leaving 11 bases between. This CDR3 has 15 residues. CDR3: CASSEARGHEETQYF. Written as DNA, the CDR3 is TGTGCCAGCAGTGAAGCGCGGGGGCATGAAGAGACCCAGTACTTC.

This clone showed up just a few times. This sequence joins TRBV7-6 and TRBJ1-6; 10 bases are shared with TRBD1. This CDR3 is 16 amino acids long. Germline values: CDR1 SGHVS, CDR2 FNYEAQ. V was pared by 4 bases and J by 9 bases, with 9 bases of the junction left unmatched. This CDR3 reads CASSSGPGQGTSPLHF. The DNA of the CDR3 is TGTGCCAGCAGCTCGGGACCGGGACAGGGGACTTCACCCCTCCACTTT.